This entry lists 29 T cell receptor beta chains sequenced from one sample in a study of OX40 agonist ivuxolimab in advanced cancers. Sequencing was performed with immunoSEQ multiplex PCR; in TCRdb, only in-frame clones are kept and a portion is missing. The sample lists roughly 90,000 clones; around 85% were seen once. The material was CD4+ or CD8+ T cells sorted from blood, obtained in a trial of the OX40 agonist ivuxolimab. The receptors derive from an adult with an advanced solid tumor such as melanoma, head and neck, liver or kidney cancer.

The gene calls are TRBV9 and TRBJ2-1; D may be TRBD1 or TRBD2 (5 bases each). CDR3 length: 14 amino acids. Germline V gene lookup returns CDR1 SGDLS and CDR2 YYNGEE. The ends were cut back, 6 bases at V and 0 bases at J, with 10 bases in the middle. CDR3 coding DNA: TGTGCCAGCACGAGGGGTAGCTCCTACAATGAGCAGTTCTTC. It specifies CASTRGSSYNEQFF.

V usage is TRBV7-9 and J usage is TRBJ2-5; D uncertain. Germline V gene lookup returns CDR1 SEHNR and CDR2 FQNEAQ (reference sequence). V was clipped by 4 bases and J by 5 bases, with 11 bases between them. The CDR3 is made up of 13 amino acids. The CDR3 spells CASSYRIGETQYF. The CDR3 region has the DNA TGTGCCAGCAGCTACCGAATCGGGGAGACCCAGTACTTC.

The CDR3 DNA reads as TGTGCCACCAGCAGAGATTCCGGAGGGTTCAATGAGCAGTTCTTC. Its protein is CATSRDSGGFNEQFF. The chain uses TRBV15 and TRBJ2-1; perhaps TRBD2 as D (6 bases). V was clipped by 0 bases and J by 6 bases, with 12 bases between them. Per germline, CDR1 LNHNV and CDR2 YYDKDF (reference sequence). There are 15 residues in the CDR3.

V usage is TRBV4-1 and J usage is TRBJ2-4; a possible D gene is TRBD1 (6 bases). CDR1 MGHRA and CDR2 YSYEKL come from the germline V gene. CDR3 length: 16 residues. V was pared by 1 base and J by 1 base, with 11 bases between. CDR3: CASSQVTGFAKNIQYF. DNA for the CDR3: TGCGCCAGCAGCCAAGTTACAGGGTTCGCCAAAAACATTCAGTACTTC.

The rearrangement uses TRBV9 and TRBJ1-5, with D possibly TRBD1 on 5 matching bases. The germline gives CDR1 SGDLS, CDR2 YYNGEE. Trimming took off 4 bases at V and 3 bases at J, with 23 bases between the two ends. The CDR3 has 18 amino acids. In DNA, the CDR3 is TGTGCCAGCAGCCCGAGGAGGTTCGGCAGGGAGGTCAATCAGCCCCAGCATTTT. Amino acid sequence: CASSPRRFGREVNQPQHF.

The rearrangement joins TRBV20-1 to TRBJ2-5; D gene unclear. V gave up 3 bases and J gave up 3 bases, with 2 bases separating them. CDR3 length: 10 amino acids. Germline-derived CDR1 and CDR2 are DFQATT and SNEGSKA (reference sequence). CDR3 nucleotides: TGCAGTGCTAGGAAAGAGACCCAGTACTTC. Its protein product is CSARKETQYF.

The chain links TRBV7-3 to TRBJ2-2; 7 bases are a match to TRBD1. J was trimmed by 2 bases and V by 5 bases; bases with no gene match: 8. The CDR3 covers 16 residues. Germline CDR1 is SGHTA and CDR2 is FQGTGA. The CDR3 nucleotides are TGTGCCAGCAGCCGTACAGGGGTCTCAAACACCGGGGAGCTGTTTTTT. The encoded protein is CASSRTGVSNTGELFF.

This clone appeared a few times. V gene TRBV7-9 combines with J gene TRBJ1-3, with a tentative D call TRBD1 (5 bases). Trimming shortened V by 5 bases and J by 0 bases, and 23 bases separated the two germline ends. The CDR3 is made up of 19 amino acids. Germline V gene lookup returns CDR1 SEHNR and CDR2 FQNEAQ (reference sequence). CDR3 nucleotides: TGTGCCAGCAGCGCATCTCCTCTAAGGGGCCCAAGCTCTGGAAACACCATATATTTT. Its translation: CASSASPLRGPSSGNTIYF.

The table lists this clone with a few counts. The V and J genes are TRBV20-1 and TRBJ1-1; D is unresolved. The germline V gene has CDR1 DFQATT and CDR2 SNEGSKA (reference sequence). The CDR3 sequence is 11 residues long. V gave up 7 bases and J gave up 2 bases, with 8 bases separating them. CDR3 sequence: CSVYVNTEAFF. The CDR3 region has the DNA TGCAGTGTTTACGTTAACACTGAAGCTTTCTTT.

This sequence joins TRBV12-1 and TRBJ2-1; the table calls TRBD2, which could not be checked here. TRBV12-1 is assigned pseudogene status. This CDR3 is built from 15 residues. The chain's CDR3 is CASMRNTSSYNEQFF. The CDR3 DNA reads as TGTGCCAGCATGCGAAACACTAGCTCCTACAATGAGCAGTTCTTC.

This chain joins TRBV28 and TRBJ2-5; 7 nucleotides match TRBD1. This CDR3 is built from 14 residues. The junction had 8 bases not matched to a gene; V was cut back by 5 bases and J by 5 bases. In germline, CDR1 is MDHEN, CDR2 SYDVKM. For the CDR3, the DNA is TGTGCCAGCAGTCCCACAGGGGTGTGGGAGACCCAGTACTTC. Translating it yields CASSPTGVWETQYF.

The chain is built from TRBV19 and TRBJ1-2; a weak D match, TRBD1 (5 bases). CDR3 length: 15 residues. Germline V gene lookup returns CDR1 LNHDA and CDR2 SQIVND (reference sequence). Trimming stripped 8 bases from V and 4 bases from J, with 20 bases between. CDR3 amino acids: CASAWGTRVIYGYTF. DNA of the CDR3: TGTGCCAGTGCCTGGGGCACCCGGGTTATCTATGGCTACACCTTC.

V is TRBV19 and J is TRBJ1-1; maybe TRBD1 (5 bases). Trimming pared 7 bases from V and 8 bases from J, leaving 17 bases between. The CDR3 runs 13 residues. Germline V gives CDR1 LNHDA, CDR2 SQIVND (reference sequence). The CDR3 DNA is TGTGCCAGTAATCTGAGGGGAGGCCCGGAAGCTTTCTTT. Protein product: CASNLRGGPEAFF.

This clone was picked up a small number of times. This same CDR3 is encoded by further DNA sequences in the sample. The V call is TRBV10-2, the J call TRBJ2-7, with 8 bases that match TRBD1. V lost 4 bases and J lost 7; bases outside the gene matches: 6. From germline, CDR1 is WSHSY and CDR2 SAAADI. This CDR3 has 13 amino acids. The CDR3 nucleotides are TGCGCCAGCAGTGTAACAGGGGGAGGTGAGCAGTACGTC. It translates to CASSVTGGGEQYV.

The chain employs TRBV5-1 and TRBJ1-1; D is possibly TRBD1 (6 bases). The CDR3 totals 14 residues. V lost 4 bases, J lost 1 base, and 11 bases lay in between. Germline V gene lookup returns CDR1 SGHRS and CDR2 YFSETQ. CDR3 coding DNA: TGCGCCAGCAGCCCGGGACACGGGAACACTGAAGCTTTCTTT. Its protein product is CASSPGHGNTEAFF.

The rearrangement links TRBV18 to TRBJ1-5, with TRBD1 matching over 12 bases. CDR1 and CDR2 from the germline V gene are KGHSH and LQKENI. Trimming at V came to 3 bases and at J to 5 bases, leaving 2 bases not matched to a gene. The CDR3 extends over 15 amino acids. CDR3 DNA sequence: TGTGCCAGCTCACCCGGGACAGGGGGCGATCAGCCCCAGCATTTT. This codes for CASSPGTGGDQPQHF.

Only one count was recorded for this clone. V usage is TRBV7-2 and J usage is TRBJ2-3; 7 bases match TRBD1. The J segment lost 2 bases and the V segment lost 2 bases, leaving 10 bases of the junction unmatched. Germline CDR1 and CDR2: SGHTA and FQGNSA. The CDR3 extends over 17 amino acids. The CDR3 reads CASSLTYSGTVTDTQYF. In DNA form, the CDR3 reads TGTGCCAGCAGCTTAACATACTCCGGGACAGTCACAGATACGCAGTATTTT.

V is TRBV7-9 and J is TRBJ1-4; D is unclear. The length of the CDR3 is 15 residues. V was cut by 1 base and J by 4 bases, with 10 bases left in between. Germline V gene data show CDR1 as SEHNR and CDR2 as FQNEAQ (reference sequence). CDR3 protein: CASSLVLGGNEKLFF. CDR3 nucleotide sequence: TGTGCCAGCAGCTTAGTACTCGGAGGTAATGAAAAACTGTTTTTT.

CDR3 loop: CASSFTGQISYNEQFF. The CDR3 coding sequence is TGTGCCAGCAGTTTCACGGGACAGATCTCCTACAATGAGCAGTTCTTC. The rearrangement uses TRBV6-6 and TRBJ2-1; 7 nucleotides line up with TRBD1. The CDR3 runs 16 residues. In germline, CDR1 is MNHNY, CDR2 SVGAGI (reference sequence). The ends lost 4 bases at V and 0 bases at J; junction bases unmatched: 6.

V gene TRBV5-1 combines with J gene TRBJ2-5; 8 nucleotides line up with TRBD2. The trim removed 4 bases at V and 5 bases at J, leaving 10 bases unmatched. Germline CDR1 reads SGHRS; CDR2 reads YFSETQ. This CDR3 is built from 15 residues. The CDR3 region has the DNA TGCGCCAGCAGCCAGCCCTTGGGACTAGGGGAGACCCAGTACTTC. It yields the protein CASSQPLGLGETQYF.

The rearrangement uses TRBV25-1 and TRBJ1-1; no firm D call. Trimming took off 1 base at V and 5 bases at J, with 8 bases between the two ends. Germline V gene data show CDR1 as MGHDK and CDR2 as SYGVNS. The CDR3 length is 13 residues. CDR3 loop: CASSEFDGTEAFF. The CDR3 nucleotides are TGTGCCAGCAGTGAATTTGATGGAACTGAAGCTTTCTTT.

This chain uses TRBV2 with TRBJ1-1; tentative D call: TRBD1 (6 bases). CDR1 and CDR2 from the germline V gene are SNHLY and FYNNEI. The CDR3 consists of 14 residues. V was shortened by 5 bases and J by 6 bases, with 16 bases between the two germline ends. CDR3 protein: CASSPTGIGAEAFF. In nucleotides, the CDR3 is TGTGCCAGCAGTCCAACAGGGATAGGGGCTGAAGCTTTCTTT.

Comments on this clone: At one of its ends the junction is not consistent with the germline gene, which may arise from a read error. The chain joins TRBV2 to TRBJ1-1; D uncertain. Germline V CDR1 and CDR2: SNHLY, FYNNEI. This CDR3 has 13 residues. The CDR3 DNA reads TGTGCCAGCAGAGAAGTAATGAACACTGAAGCTTTCTTT. This sequence encodes CASREVMNTEAFF. The full variable domain, its missing parts supplied by reference TRBV2 and TRBJ1-1, is EPEVTQTPSHQVTQMGQEVILRCVPISNHLYFYWYRQILGQKVEFLVSFYNNEISEKSEIFDDQFSVERPDGSNFTLKIRSTKLEDSAMYFCASREVMNTEAFFGQGTRLTVV.

The sample holds one count of this clone. The chain carries TRBV28 and TRBJ1-1, with 7 bases fitting TRBD1. CDR1 is MDHEN, CDR2 SYDVKM, per germline. J gave up 0 bases and V 5 bases, and 3 bases lay outside the gene matches. The CDR3 has 14 amino acids. As DNA, the CDR3 is TGTGCCAGCAGTGCGACAGGGTTGAACACTGAAGCTTTCTTT. This translates into CASSATGLNTEAFF.

The chain uses TRBV5-1 and TRBJ2-6; TRBD1 aligns across 7 bases. Germline CDR1 is SGHRS and CDR2 is YFSETQ. Unmatched junction bases numbered 5, after V lost 7 bases and J lost 4 bases. This CDR3 is built from 14 residues. The CDR3 region is CASRGQYGANVLTF. Written as DNA, the CDR3 is TGCGCCAGCCGGGGACAGTACGGGGCCAACGTCCTGACTTTC.

A single count supports this clone. The CDR3 sequence is CASSPGQGQMNTEAFF. The CDR3, as DNA: TGCGCCAGCAGCCCTGGACAGGGTCAAATGAACACTGAAGCTTTCTTT. The chain employs TRBV5-1 and TRBJ1-1, with TRBD1 matching 8 bases. The CDR3 has 16 amino acids. The germline V gene encodes CDR1 SGHRS and CDR2 YFSETQ. With 4 bases clipped from V and 0 bases from J, the junction kept 8 bases outside the gene matches.

The V gene is TRBV2, the J gene TRBJ2-3; 7 nucleotides agree with TRBD2. Trimming at V came to 0 bases and at J to 10 bases, leaving 7 bases not matched to a gene. Per the germline V gene, CDR1 is SNHLY and CDR2 is FYNNEI. CDR3 length: 14 amino acids. The CDR3 DNA sequence: TGTGCCAGCAGTGAAGCGCGGTCTAGCGGCGCGCAGTATTTT. Translated, it gives CASSEARSSGAQYF.

The chain carries TRBV5-1 and TRBJ2-2, with 11 bases lining up with TRBD2. The V gene end was trimmed by 6 bases and the J gene end by 0 bases; junction bases not matched to a gene: 13. Germline V gives CDR1 SGHRS, CDR2 YFSETQ. This CDR3 has 19 amino acids. CDR3 sequence (DNA): TGCGCCAGCACCTCGTTTAATAGCGGGAGGGCCTCGAACACCGGGGAGCTGTTTTTT. Protein: CASTSFNSGRASNTGELFF.

As for this clone: This CDR3 is also generated by other DNA sequences in the sample. V is TRBV6-1 and J is TRBJ2-5; a weak D match, TRBD1 (5 bases). The CDR3 is 11 amino acids. CDR1 and CDR2 (germline): MNHNS, SASEGT. Trimming pared 8 bases from V and 4 bases from J, leaving 8 bases between. CDR3 DNA: TGTGCCAGCGGCACAGGAGAGACCCAGTACTTC. Its translation: CASGTGETQYF.